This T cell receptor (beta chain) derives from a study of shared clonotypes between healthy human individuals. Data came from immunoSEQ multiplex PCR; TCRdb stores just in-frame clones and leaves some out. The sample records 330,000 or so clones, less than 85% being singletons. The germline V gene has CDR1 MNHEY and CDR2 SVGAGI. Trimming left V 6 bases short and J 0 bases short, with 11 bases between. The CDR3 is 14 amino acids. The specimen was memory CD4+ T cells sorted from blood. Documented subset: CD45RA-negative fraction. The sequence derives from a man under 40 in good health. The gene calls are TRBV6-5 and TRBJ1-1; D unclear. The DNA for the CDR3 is TGTGCCAGCAGGAGCGGCCTGATGAACACTGAAGCTTTCTTT. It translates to CASRSGLMNTEAFF.